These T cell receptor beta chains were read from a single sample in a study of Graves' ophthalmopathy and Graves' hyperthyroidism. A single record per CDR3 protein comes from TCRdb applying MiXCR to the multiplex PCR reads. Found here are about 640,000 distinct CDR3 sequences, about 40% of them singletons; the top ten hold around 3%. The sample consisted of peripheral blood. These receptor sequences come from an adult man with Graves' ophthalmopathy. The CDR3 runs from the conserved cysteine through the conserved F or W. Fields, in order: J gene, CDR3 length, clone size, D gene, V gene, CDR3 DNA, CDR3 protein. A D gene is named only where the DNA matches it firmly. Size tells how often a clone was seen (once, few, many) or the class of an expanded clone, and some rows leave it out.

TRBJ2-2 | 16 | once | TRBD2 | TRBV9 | TGTGCCAGCAGCACGGGACTAGCGGGACTTCTTGGGGAGCTGTTTTTT | CASSTGLAGLLGELFF
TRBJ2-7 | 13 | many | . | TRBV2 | TGTGCCAGCAGTGAATACGGGTCCTACGAGCAGTACTTC | CASSEYGSYEQYF
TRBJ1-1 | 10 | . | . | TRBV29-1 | TGCAGCGGAGGGGAGGCTGAAGCTTTCTTT | CSGGEAEAFF
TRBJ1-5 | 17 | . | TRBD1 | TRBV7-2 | TGTGCCAGCAGCTTAGGGACAGGGAGTGGGGGCCATCAGCCCCAGCATTTT | CASSLGTGSGGHQPQHF
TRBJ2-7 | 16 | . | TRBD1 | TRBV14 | TGTGCCAGCAGTCCCCCCCCGGGACAGGGGACCTACGAGCAGGACTTC | CASSPPPGQGTYEQDF
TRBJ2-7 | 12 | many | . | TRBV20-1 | TGCAGTGCTAGGTCCCAGGGTGCCGAGCAGTACTTC | CSARSQGAEQYF
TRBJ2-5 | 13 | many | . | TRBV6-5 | TGTGCCAGCAGTGAATCGATTTTGGGGACGACCAACTTC | CASSESILGTTNF
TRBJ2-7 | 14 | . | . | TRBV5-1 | TGCGCCAGCAGCTTCGAACACGGGGCCACCGAGCAGTACTTC | CASSFEHGATEQYF
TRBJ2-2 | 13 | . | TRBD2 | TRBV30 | TGTGCCTGGACTAGCGGGGGGATCGGGGAGCTGTTTTTT | CAWTSGGIGELFF
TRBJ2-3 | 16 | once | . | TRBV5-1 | TGCGCCAGCAGCTTAAGAGACATGCCCGTCACAGATACGCAGTATTTT | CASSLRDMPVTDTQYF
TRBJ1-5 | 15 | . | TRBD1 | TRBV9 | TGTGCCAGCAGCGAAGGACAGGGGTACAATCAGCCCCAGCATTTT | CASSEGQGYNQPQHF
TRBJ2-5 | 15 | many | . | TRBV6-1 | TGTGCCAGCAGTGGTGGGACACCGGTTTTTGAGACCCAGTACTTC | CASSGGTPVFETQYF
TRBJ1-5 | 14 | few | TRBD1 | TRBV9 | TGTGCCAGCAGCCCCGGGACAGTAAGGGAGCCCCAGCATTTT | CASSPGTVREPQHF
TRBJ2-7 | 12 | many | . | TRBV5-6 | TGTGCCAGCAGCTTGGCCACGGCAGAGCAGTACTTC | CASSLATAEQYF
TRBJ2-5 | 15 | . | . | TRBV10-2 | TGCGCCAGCGCCCCACCGATCGGACGACAGGAGACCCAGTACTTC | CASAPPIGRQETQYF
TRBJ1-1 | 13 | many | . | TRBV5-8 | TGTGCCAGCAGCTTGATAGGGGAGACTGAAGCTTTCTTT | CASSLIGETEAFF
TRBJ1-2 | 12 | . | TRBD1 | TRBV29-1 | TGCAGCTTGGCCGGGGCAGGGGGAGGCTACACCTTC | CSLAGAGGGYTF
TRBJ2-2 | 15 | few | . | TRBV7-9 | TGTGCCAGCAGCTTACGGCTAGACGATGCCGGGGAGCTGTTTTTT | CASSLRLDDAGELFF
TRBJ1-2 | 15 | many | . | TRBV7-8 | TGTGCCAGCAGCTTATTAGGCGAGTTTACTAGTGGCTACACCTTC | CASSLLGEFTSGYTF
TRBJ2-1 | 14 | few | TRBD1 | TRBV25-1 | TGTGCCAGCAGTGATGCAGGGGGCAACAATGAGCAGTTCTTC | CASSDAGGNNEQFF
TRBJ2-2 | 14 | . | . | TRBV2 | TGTGCCAGCAGTGGGGAGAAGAACACCGGGGAGCTGTTTTTT | CASSGEKNTGELFF
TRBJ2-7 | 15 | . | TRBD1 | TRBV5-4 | TGTGCCAGCAGCTTGGTAGGACAGGGGTTGGACGAGCAGTACTTC | CASSLVGQGLDEQYF
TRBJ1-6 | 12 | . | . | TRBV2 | TGTGCCAGCAACGGGGCTAATTCACCCCTCCACTTT | CASNGANSPLHF
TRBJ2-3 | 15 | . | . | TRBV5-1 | TGCGCCAGCAGCCCCCTCGGGCGGATCACAGATACGCAGTATTTT | CASSPLGRITDTQYF
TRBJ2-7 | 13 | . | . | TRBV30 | TGTGCCTGGAGTGTTGTCAGGGGACACGAGCAGTACTTC | CAWSVVRGHEQYF
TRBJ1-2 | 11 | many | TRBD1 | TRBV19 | TGTGCCAGGACGGGACAGGGACTCTACACCTTC | CARTGQGLYTF